The T cell receptor beta chain under discussion was sequenced for a study of T cell repertoires in cytomegalovirus infection. Study information: CMV infection together with matching HLA type was indicated by public TCR beta signatures.

In TCRdb, the reads were re-called with MiXCR into one record per CDR3 protein. The sample lists some 130,000 distinct CDR3 sequences; less than 9.5% were seen once. Points from the study as a whole: CMV carriers having the relevant HLA were flagged by cumulative public TCR beta family frequency. The response measured ex vivo was dominated by TCR beta clonotypes (HLA-C-restricted and CMV-specific).

This clonotype was seen many times. Antigen: not known. Trimming cost V 2 bases and J 8 bases; bases outside gene matches: 5. The germline CDR1 and CDR2 sequences are SGHVS and FNYEAQ. The CDR3 consists of 14 residues. The chain uses TRBV7-6 and TRBJ2-1, with 8 bases aligning to TRBD1. The sample taken for sequencing was PBMCs. The receptor comes from a human donor in good health (CMV status not recorded). Some clones in this sample may be carry-over from other donors' samples. CDR3 residues: CASSLSGGADEQFF. The CDR3 DNA follows: TGTGCCAGCAGCTTATCAGGGGGCGCGGATGAGCAGTTCTTC.